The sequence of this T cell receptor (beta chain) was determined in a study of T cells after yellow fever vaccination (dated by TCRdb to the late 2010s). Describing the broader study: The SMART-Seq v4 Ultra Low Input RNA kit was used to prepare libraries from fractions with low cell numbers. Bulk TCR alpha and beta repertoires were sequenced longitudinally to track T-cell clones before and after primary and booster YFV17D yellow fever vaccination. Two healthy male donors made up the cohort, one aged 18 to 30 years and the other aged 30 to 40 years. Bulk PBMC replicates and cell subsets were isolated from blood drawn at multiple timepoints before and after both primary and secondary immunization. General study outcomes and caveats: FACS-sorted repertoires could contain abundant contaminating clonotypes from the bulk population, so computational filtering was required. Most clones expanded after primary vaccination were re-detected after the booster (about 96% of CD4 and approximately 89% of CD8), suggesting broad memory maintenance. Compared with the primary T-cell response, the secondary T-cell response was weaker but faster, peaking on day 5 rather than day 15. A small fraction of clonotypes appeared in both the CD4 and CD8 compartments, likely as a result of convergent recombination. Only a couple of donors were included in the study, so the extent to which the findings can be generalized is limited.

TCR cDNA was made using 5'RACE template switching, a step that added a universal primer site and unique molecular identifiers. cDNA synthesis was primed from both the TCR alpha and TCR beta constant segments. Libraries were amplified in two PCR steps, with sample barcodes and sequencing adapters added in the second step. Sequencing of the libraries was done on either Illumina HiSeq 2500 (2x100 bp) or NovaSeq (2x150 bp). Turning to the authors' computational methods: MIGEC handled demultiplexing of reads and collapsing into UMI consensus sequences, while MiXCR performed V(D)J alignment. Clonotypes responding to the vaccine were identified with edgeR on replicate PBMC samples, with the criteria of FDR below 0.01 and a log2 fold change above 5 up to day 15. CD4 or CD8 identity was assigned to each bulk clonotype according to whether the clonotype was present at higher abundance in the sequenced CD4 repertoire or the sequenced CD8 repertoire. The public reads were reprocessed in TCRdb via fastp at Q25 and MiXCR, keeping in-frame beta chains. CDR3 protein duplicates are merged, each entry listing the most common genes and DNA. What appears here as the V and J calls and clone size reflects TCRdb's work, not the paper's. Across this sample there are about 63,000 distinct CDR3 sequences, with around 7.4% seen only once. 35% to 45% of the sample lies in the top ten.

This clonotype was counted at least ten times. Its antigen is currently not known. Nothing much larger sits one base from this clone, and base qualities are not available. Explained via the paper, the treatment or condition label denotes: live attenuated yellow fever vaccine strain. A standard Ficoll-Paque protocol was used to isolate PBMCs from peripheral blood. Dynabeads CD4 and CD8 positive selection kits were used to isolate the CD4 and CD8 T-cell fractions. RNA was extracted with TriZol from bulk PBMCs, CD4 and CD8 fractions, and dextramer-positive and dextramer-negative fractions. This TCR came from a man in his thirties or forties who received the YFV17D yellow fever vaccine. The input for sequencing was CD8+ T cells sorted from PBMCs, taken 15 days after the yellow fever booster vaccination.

DNA sequence: TGTGCCAGTTCCCCTAGCGGGGTACCCTACGAGCAGTACTTC. It codes for CASSPSGVPYEQYF. Recombination linked TRBV6-5 to TRBJ2-7; the central 9 bases match TRBD2. For CDR1 and CDR2, the germline V gene lists MNHEY and SVGAGI. Inclusive of the bounding cysteine and phenylalanine, the CDR3 is 14 residues long. The sequence is cut down to CDR3 DNA, 42 bases in frame from base 1. Unmatched junction bases come to 8, with V trimmed by 9 bases and J by 2 bases.